Each of the 31 T cell receptor beta chains below was sequenced from the same sample in a study of blood T cell repertoires in COVID-19. The data were produced by immunoSEQ multiplex PCR, yet TCRdb's version contains in-frame clones alone and is incomplete. The sample has 45,000 to 55,000 clones; 80% to 90% are singletons. Sequencing input: peripheral blood. The receptors stem from a human donor in a cohort sampled during active COVID-19.

The rearrangement links TRBV4-2 to TRBJ1-5; D perhaps matches TRBD1 (6 bases). This CDR3 is 15 amino acids long. V was trimmed by 0 bases and J by 4 bases, leaving 10 bases between them. CDR1 is LGHNA, CDR2 YNFKEQ, per germline. CDR3 DNA sequence: TGTGCCAGCAGCCAAGAGGGGGCAGGGAATCAGCCCCAGCATTTT. Translating it yields CASSQEGAGNQPQHF.

This sequence joins TRBV5-1 and TRBJ1-1; 7 nucleotides agree with TRBD1. J gave up 8 bases and V 3 bases, and 19 bases lay outside the gene matches. The germline CDR1 and CDR2 sequences are SGHRS and YFSETQ. The CDR3 length is 17 residues. Here the CDR3 DNA reads TGCGCCAGCAGCTACAAGGGGGCCGGGGGGGTTTCCGGAGAAGCTTTCTTT. It encodes CASSYKGAGGVSGEAFF.

The V and J genes are TRBV6-5 and TRBJ1-1; D is unclear. This CDR3 is built from 12 residues. Per the germline V gene, CDR1 is MNHEY and CDR2 is SVGAGI. Trimming took off 6 bases at V and 6 bases at J, with 11 bases between the two ends. The CDR3 spells CASRGHLAEAFF. The DNA for the CDR3 is TGTGCCAGCAGGGGCCACTTAGCTGAAGCTTTCTTT.

The rearrangement uses TRBV4-3 and TRBJ1-1; TRBD1 might be the D (5 bases). The CDR3 sequence is 13 residues long. Germline CDR1 and CDR2: LGHNA and YSLEER. Trimming took off 4 bases at V and 13 bases at J, with 19 bases between the two ends. The CDR3 nucleotides read TGCGCCAGCAGCCGCTCGGCAGGGTGTTGGGATTTCTTT. Translation: CASSRSAGCWDFF.

This chain joins TRBV30 and TRBJ1-5, with D possibly TRBD1 on 6 matching bases. CDR3 length: 13 amino acids. Germline lookup yields CDR1 GTSNPN and CDR2 SVGIG (reference sequence). V was clipped by 2 bases and J by 5 bases, with 10 bases between them. The CDR3 nucleotides are TGTGCCTGGAGTCGACAGGACCATCAGCCCCAGCATTTT. It encodes CAWSRQDHQPQHF. Full variable domain (missing parts from reference TRBV30 and TRBJ1-5): SQTIHQWPATLVQPVGSPLSLECTVEGTSNPNLYWYRQAAGRGLQLLFYSVGIGQISSEVPQNLSASRPQDRQFILSSKKLLLSDSGFYLCAWSRQDHQPQHFGDGTRLSIL.

The chain employs TRBV5-1 and TRBJ2-2; D unresolved. The CDR3 length is 15 residues. Trimming removed 0 bases at V and 7 bases at J, with 13 bases between. Germline CDR1 SGHRS, CDR2 YFSETQ. This CDR3 is CASSLDPGLGGELFF. The CDR3 DNA reads as TGCGCCAGCAGCTTGGACCCGGGTCTGGGCGGGGAGCTGTTTTTT.

This clone was counted a few times. This sequence joins TRBV5-6 and TRBJ1-5; TRBD1 is a possible D gene (6 bases). Germline CDR1 SGHDT, CDR2 YYEEEE. The CDR3 consists of 13 residues. Trimming removed 1 base from V and 4 bases from J, with 6 bases in between. The CDR3 spells CASSLTGNQPQHF. CDR3 nucleotides: TGTGCCAGCAGCTTGACAGGGAATCAGCCCCAGCATTTT.

The V and J genes are TRBV7-2 and TRBJ1-1; TRBD1 might be the D (5 bases). This CDR3 region has 13 residues. Trimming removed 3 bases at V and 10 bases at J, with 15 bases between. Germline CDR1 is SGHTA and CDR2 is FQGNSA. The CDR3 spells CASSFTSGRGAFF. The CDR3, as DNA: TGTGCCAGCAGCTTTACGTCAGGGAGGGGAGCTTTCTTT. The full variable domain, its missing parts supplied by reference TRBV7-2 and TRBJ1-1, is GAGVSQSPSNKVTEKGKDVELRCDPISGHTALYWYRQSLGQGLEFLIYFQGNSAPDKSGLPSDRFSAERTGGSVSTLTIQRTQQEDSAVYLCASSFTSGRGAFFGQGTRLTVV.

The chain uses TRBV10-2 and TRBJ2-2, with D perhaps TRBD2 (5 bases). V was trimmed by 6 bases and J by 2 bases, leaving 13 bases between them. The CDR3 contains 15 residues. From germline, CDR1 is WSHSY and CDR2 SAAADI. CDR3 in amino acids: CASRSVASNTGELFF. The CDR3 nucleotides read TGCGCCAGCAGGTCGGTGGCTAGCAACACCGGGGAGCTGTTTTTT.

This clone was seen only once. V usage is TRBV27 and J usage is TRBJ2-7; 9 bases agree with TRBD1. In germline, CDR1 is MNHEY, CDR2 SMNVEV (reference sequence). The CDR3 has 13 residues. The V segment lost 10 bases and the J segment 6 bases; nucleotides outside the gene matches: 10. The CDR3 sequence: CATNPQGAREQYF. DNA for the CDR3: TGTGCCACCAACCCACAGGGGGCGCGCGAGCAGTACTTC.

The CDR3 reads CASSVTLLGAGELFF. In DNA, the CDR3 is TGTGCCAGCAGTGTGACACTTCTGGGAGCCGGGGAGCTGTTTTTT. The chain recombines TRBV2 with TRBJ2-2; D possibly corresponds to TRBD2 (5 bases). Deletions cut 4 bases from V and 6 bases from J, with 15 bases between. This CDR3 spans 15 amino acids. Germline loops: CDR1 SNHLY, CDR2 FYNNEI.

The V and J genes are TRBV5-1 and TRBJ1-1; D perhaps matches TRBD1 (5 bases). The ends were cut back, 4 bases at V and 3 bases at J, with 13 bases in the middle. The V gene's germline CDR1 is SGHRS and CDR2 YFSETQ. The CDR3 totals 14 residues. The CDR3 reads CASSPRGVDTEAFF. The DNA for the CDR3 is TGCGCCAGCAGCCCTAGGGGTGTAGACACTGAAGCTTTCTTT.

The rearrangement uses TRBV14 and TRBJ2-1; 8 bases align to TRBD1. Germline values: CDR1 SGHDN, CDR2 FVKESK. Trimming at V came to 1 base and at J to 5 bases, leaving 13 bases not matched to a gene. This CDR3 has 18 residues. CDR3 sequence (DNA): TGTGCCAGCAGCCAAGTCTGGACAGGGCCCGCGGTAGACAATGAGCAGTTCTTC. Residues: CASSQVWTGPAVDNEQFF.

The J gene is TRBJ1-2, the V gene TRBV10-2; maybe TRBD1 (6 bases). The V and J ends lost 4 bases and 7 bases respectively, with 13 bases between them. CDR3 length: 13 amino acids. CDR1 is WSHSY and CDR2 is SAAADI in the germline V gene. The CDR3 protein is CASSGRGAGGYTF. For the CDR3, the DNA is TGCGCCAGCAGTGGACGGGGGGCCGGTGGCTACACCTTC.

The V gene is TRBV11-2, the J gene TRBJ2-7; 8 nucleotides agree with TRBD1. The germline V gene encodes CDR1 SGHAT and CDR2 FQNNGV. The CDR3 consists of 14 residues. The V gene end was trimmed by 3 bases and the J gene end by 3 bases; junction bases not matched to a gene: 4. CDR3 DNA: TGTGCCAGCAGCTTGCGACAGGGGCTCTACGAGCAGTACTTC. This gives the protein CASSLRQGLYEQYF.

A few counts support this clone. The chain employs TRBV5-6 and TRBJ1-6, with TRBD1 identical over 9 bases. The CDR3 is 16 residues long. Trimming removed 4 bases from V and 9 bases from J; junction bases left unmatched: 11. Germline V gene data show CDR1 as SGHDT and CDR2 as YYEEEE. CDR3 coding DNA: TGTGCCAGCAGCCCCCAGGGGACAGGGTCTATTTCACCCCTCCACTTT. This translates into CASSPQGTGSISPLHF.

V is TRBV15 and J is TRBJ2-1; tentative D call: TRBD2 (6 bases). This CDR3 contains 15 residues. Germline assignment: CDR1 LNHNV and CDR2 YYDKDF (reference sequence). V lost 0 bases, J lost 3 bases, and 9 bases lay in between. CDR3 DNA sequence: TGTGCCACCAGCAGAGATCCGGGAGTCTACAATGAGCAGTTCTTC. Its translation is CATSRDPGVYNEQFF.

The V call is TRBV19, the J call TRBJ2-1, with D perhaps matching TRBD2 (7 bases). Per the germline V gene, CDR1 is LNHDA and CDR2 is SQIVND (reference sequence). V gave up 1 base and J gave up 4 bases, with 14 bases separating them. CDR3 length: 16 amino acids. The CDR3 region has the DNA TGTGCCAGTAGTATAGGGGGGGGGCGGTCGTACAATGAGCAGTTCTTC. Its protein is CASSIGGGRSYNEQFF.

The chain employs TRBV14 and TRBJ1-1; unclear D gene. CDR1 SGHDN and CDR2 FVKESK come from the germline V gene. The V end was cut by 4 bases, the J end by 1 base, with 7 bases between. The CDR3 spans 13 residues. CDR3 DNA: TGTGCCAGCAGCCGCGGCTGGAACACTGAAGCTTTCTTT. Translation: CASSRGWNTEAFF.

J is TRBJ1-1 and V is TRBV12-5; no clear D. The V end lost 1 base, the J end lost 2 bases, and 5 bases lay between the germline ends. CDR3 length equals 13 residues. Germline V gene lookup returns CDR1 LGHNT and CDR2 FRNRAP. CDR3 in DNA: TGTGCTAGTGGTTTGGGCAGAAACACTGAAGCTTTCTTT. Its protein is CASGLGRNTEAFF.

The V gene is TRBV19, the J gene TRBJ2-1; 9 bases fit TRBD2. The CDR3 loop spans 15 amino acids. The germline V gene encodes CDR1 LNHDA and CDR2 SQIVND (reference sequence). V lost 5 bases to trimming and J lost 4 bases; unmatched junction nucleotides: 6. CDR3 DNA sequence: TGTGCCAGTAGTTTTAGCGGGAGTGGTTACAATGAGCAGTTCTTC. Protein sequence: CASSFSGSGYNEQFF.

The J gene is TRBJ2-5, the V gene TRBV5-1, with 10 bases matching TRBD2. Germline V CDR1 and CDR2: SGHRS, YFSETQ. Trimming at V came to 0 bases and at J to 5 bases, leaving 10 bases not matched to a gene. CDR3 length: 17 amino acids. CDR3 nucleotides: TGCGCCAGCAGCTTGGAGGGGTTAGCGGGAGGTACCGAGACCCAGTACTTC. It encodes CASSLEGLAGGTETQYF.

J is TRBJ2-2 and V is TRBV2; tentative D call: TRBD2 (5 bases). The CDR3 consists of 15 residues. V gave up 6 bases and J gave up 4 bases, with 15 bases separating them. CDR1 is SNHLY and CDR2 is FYNNEI in the germline V gene. CDR3 sequence reads: CASRPTTTGTGELFF. CDR3 DNA sequence: TGTGCCAGCAGGCCGACTACCACCGGCACCGGGGAGCTGTTTTTT.

The chain is built from TRBV30 and TRBJ2-1; D perhaps matches TRBD2 (6 bases). The CDR3 runs to 14 residues. CDR1 and CDR2 from the germline V gene are GTSNPN and SVGIG (reference sequence). V gave up 5 bases and J gave up 1 base, with 12 bases separating them. CDR3 DNA: TGTGCCTGGTCGAGCGGGTCGTCCTACAATGAGCAGTTCTTC. It encodes CAWSSGSSYNEQFF.

V gene TRBV6-1 combines with J gene TRBJ1-2, with D uncertain. The V and J ends lost 3 bases and 8 bases respectively, with 16 bases between them. CDR3 length: 14 residues. CDR1 and CDR2 from the germline V gene are MNHNS and SASEGT. Written as DNA, the CDR3 is TGTGCCAGCAGTGATTTTGAGCGCTTCTCCGGCTACACCTTC. Protein product: CASSDFERFSGYTF.

CDR3 protein: CASSFATSPGELFF. The CDR3 nucleotides read TGTGCCAGCAGCTTCGCGACTAGTCCCGGGGAGCTGTTTTTT. V usage is TRBV5-4 and J usage is TRBJ2-2; tentative D call: TRBD2 (6 bases). The germline V and J ends were trimmed by 2 bases and 6 bases, with 11 bases remaining between them. The CDR3 runs 14 residues. Germline assignment: CDR1 SGHNT and CDR2 YYREEE (reference sequence). Full variable domain (remainder filled in from reference TRBV5-4 and TRBJ2-2): ETGVTQSPTHLIKTRGQQVTLRCSSQSGHNTVSWYQQALGQGPQFIFQYYREEENGRGNFPPRFSGLQFPNYSSELNVNALELDDSALYLCASSFATSPGELFFGEGSRLTVL.

This chain links TRBV7-9 with TRBJ1-6, with 7 bases identical to TRBD1. CDR1 is SEHNR and CDR2 is FQNEAQ in the germline V gene (reference sequence). The CDR3 runs to 16 residues. The V segment lost 2 bases and the J segment 7 bases; nucleotides outside the gene matches: 8. The CDR3 sequence is CASSLPRDSTNSPLHF. Written as DNA, the CDR3 is TGTGCCAGCAGCTTACCCCGGGACAGCACAAATTCACCCCTCCACTTT.

This clone was observed a few times. The genes are TRBV18 and TRBJ1-1; TRBD1 matches at 8 bases. Trimming cost V 4 bases and J 1 base; bases outside gene matches: 11. The germline CDR1 and CDR2 sequences are KGHSH and LQKENI. The CDR3 is 17 amino acids. The CDR3 DNA follows: TGTGCCAGCTCACAAAAAGGACAGGGAGGGTGGAACACTGAAGCTTTCTTT. This translates into CASSQKGQGGWNTEAFF.

The genes are TRBV7-8 and TRBJ2-7; D is undetermined. The V end lost 8 bases, the J end lost 2 bases, and 10 bases lay between the germline ends. This CDR3 has 12 residues. Germline-derived CDR1 and CDR2 are SGHVS and FQNEAQ. DNA for the CDR3: TGTGCCAGCTCCGGCCTAGCCTACGAGCAGTACTTC. Translated: CASSGLAYEQYF.

The CDR3 DNA follows: TGTGCCAGCAGCCAACAGCGGGGGGGGACTGAAGCTTTCTTT. Translated, it gives CASSQQRGGTEAFF. This sequence joins TRBV3-1 (or the pseudogene TRBV3-2) and TRBJ1-1; possible D gene TRBD1, 5 bases. V lost 2 bases and J lost 5, with 12 bases in between. The CDR3 is made up of 14 amino acids. Germline V CDR1 and CDR2: LGHDT, YNNKEL (reference sequence).

The chain employs TRBV7-9 and TRBJ1-4; unclear D gene. Germline CDR1 SEHNR, CDR2 FQNEAQ (reference sequence). This CDR3 has 14 residues. Trimming left V 6 bases short and J 4 bases short, with 12 bases between. CDR3 loop: CASRPSAGNEKLFF. The CDR3 coding sequence is TGTGCCAGCAGACCTTCGGCGGGTAATGAAAAACTGTTTTTT.